What follows are 18 T cell receptor beta chains derived from one specimen sequenced in a study of blood T cell repertoires in COVID-19. Data came from immunoSEQ multiplex PCR; TCRdb stores just in-frame clones and leaves some out. The sample has some 150,000 clones; roughly 84% are singletons. The sample comprised peripheral blood. All receptors come from a man aged 35 to 55 with acute or convalescent COVID-19.

The chain combines TRBV30 with TRBJ1-5; maybe TRBD1 (6 bases). V was clipped by 2 bases and J by 1 base, with 15 bases between them. Looked up from germline, CDR1 is GTSNPN and CDR2 is SVGIG (reference sequence). The CDR3 is 16 amino acids. CDR3 bases: TGTGCCTGGAGTCCGCAGGGACAAATAAGCAATCAGCCCCAGCATTTT. Protein product: CAWSPQGQISNQPQHF.

The chain links TRBV7-8 to TRBJ1-4; TRBD1 aligns across 10 bases. Germline V gives CDR1 SGHVS, CDR2 FQNEAQ. Unmatched junction bases numbered 6, after V lost 4 bases and J lost 7 bases. There are 15 residues in the CDR3. The CDR3 sequence: CASSSPTGGREKLFF. The CDR3 bases are TGTGCCAGCAGCTCCCCGACAGGGGGCCGTGAAAAACTGTTTTTT.

This rearrangement joins TRBV5-4 to TRBJ2-6, with D uncertain. Germline loops: CDR1 SGHNT, CDR2 YYREEE (reference sequence). The CDR3 covers 15 residues. V was clipped by 6 bases and J by 2 bases, with 12 bases between them. Here the CDR3 reads CASNSPAAGANVLTF. The CDR3 coding sequence is TGTGCCAGCAACTCCCCGGCGGCTGGGGCCAACGTCCTGACTTTC.

J is TRBJ1-1 and V is TRBV28, with TRBD1 matching over 12 bases. Germline assignment: CDR1 MDHEN and CDR2 SYDVKM. J was trimmed by 4 bases and V by 5 bases; bases with no gene match: 2. The CDR3 contains 14 residues. Here the CDR3 DNA reads TGTGCCAGCAGTGGGACAGGGGGCATCACTGAAGCTTTCTTT. This sequence encodes CASSGTGGITEAFF.

The V and J genes are TRBV5-1 and TRBJ1-5; TRBD1 agrees at 9 bases. The CDR3 extends over 15 amino acids. V shed 4 bases, J shed 2 bases, and the junction held 4 bases outside the gene matches. In germline, CDR1 is SGHRS, CDR2 YFSETQ. DNA of the CDR3: TGCGCCAGCAGCGCGACAGGGGGGGGCAATCAGCCCCAGCATTTT. This sequence encodes CASSATGGGNQPQHF.

V and J are TRBV19 and TRBJ2-7, with TRBD1 matching 7 bases. The CDR3 loop spans 14 amino acids. CDR1 is LNHDA, CDR2 SQIVND, per germline (reference sequence). V shed 5 bases, J shed 4 bases, and the junction held 8 bases outside the gene matches. The CDR3 reads CASSLPGQLYEQYF. Here the CDR3 DNA reads TGTGCCAGTAGTCTCCCGGGACAGTTATACGAGCAGTACTTC.

This chain links TRBV27 with TRBJ2-7; 7 bases align to TRBD1. From germline, CDR1 is MNHEY and CDR2 SMNVEV (reference sequence). This CDR3 has 14 amino acids. Trimming cost V 5 bases and J 0 bases; bases outside gene matches: 4. In DNA form, the CDR3 reads TGTGCCAGCAGTCGATGGGACAGCTCCTACGAGCAGTACTTC. Translated, it gives CASSRWDSSYEQYF.

The chain couples TRBV27 to TRBJ2-7; 8 bases are shared with TRBD2. From germline, CDR1 is MNHEY and CDR2 SMNVEV (reference sequence). The CDR3 sequence is 14 residues long. J lost 3 bases, V lost 6 bases, and 7 bases had no gene match. The CDR3 sequence: CASSRGLAYYEQYF. In DNA form, the CDR3 reads TGTGCCAGCAGCCGCGGACTAGCCTACTACGAGCAGTACTTC.

This clone was found once. DNA for the CDR3: TGTGCCAGCAGCTCGGCGCGACTAGCGGTAACCGGGGAGCTGTTTTTT. Translating gives CASSSARLAVTGELFF. This rearrangement joins TRBV5-4 to TRBJ2-2; 9 positions match TRBD2. Germline values: CDR1 SGHNT, CDR2 YYREEE (reference sequence). J gave up 5 bases and V 3 bases, and 8 bases lay outside the gene matches. The CDR3 runs 16 residues.

The chain is built from TRBV7-2 and TRBJ2-2; D possibly corresponds to TRBD2 (5 bases). The V end was cut by 5 bases, the J end by 3 bases, with 7 bases between. The CDR3 totals 13 residues. Germline V CDR1 and CDR2: SGHTA, FQGNSA. In DNA, the CDR3 is TGTGCCAGCAGCCTGCGGGACACCGGGGAGCTGTTTTTT. Protein sequence: CASSLRDTGELFF.

This sequence joins TRBV27 and TRBJ1-2; the D gene is possibly TRBD1 (6 bases). The CDR3 length is 12 residues. CDR1 MNHEY and CDR2 SMNVEV come from the germline V gene (reference sequence). Trimming shortened V by 2 bases and J by 5 bases, and 6 bases separated the two germline ends. CDR3 bases: TGTGCCAGCAGTTTACAGGGGTATGGCTACACCTTC. Its translation: CASSLQGYGYTF.

The rearrangement links TRBV19 to TRBJ1-2; D gene unclear. This CDR3 is 13 amino acids long. Per the germline V gene, CDR1 is LNHDA and CDR2 is SQIVND (reference sequence). Trimming removed 3 bases at V and 4 bases at J, with 9 bases between. CDR3 loop: CASSMSEGYGYTF. CDR3 nucleotide sequence: TGTGCCAGTAGTATGAGTGAGGGCTATGGCTACACCTTC.

This rearrangement joins TRBV2 to TRBJ1-5; D is unresolved. Trimming cost V 6 bases and J 0 bases, with 9 bases left between them. The germline CDR1 and CDR2 sequences are SNHLY and FYNNEI. The CDR3 contains 14 residues. This CDR3 reads CASRLDSSNQPQHF. CDR3 bases: TGTGCCAGCAGGCTGGACTCTAGCAATCAGCCCCAGCATTTT. Supplemented by reference TRBV2 and TRBJ1-5, the full variable domain reads EPEVTQTPSHQVTQMGQEVILRCVPISNHLYFYWYRQILGQKVEFLVSFYNNEISEKSEIFDDQFSVERPDGSNFTLKIRSTKLEDSAMYFCASRLDSSNQPQHFGDGTRLSIL.

V gene TRBV11-1 combines with J gene TRBJ2-2; unclear D gene. Germline V gene sequence: CDR1 SGHAT, CDR2 FQDESV (reference sequence). The germline V and J ends were trimmed by 1 base and 4 bases, with 7 bases remaining between them. CDR3 size: 14 residues. CDR3 bases: TGTGCCAGCAGCTTAGACAGACGCACCGGGGAGCTGTTTTTT. This encodes CASSLDRRTGELFF.

The chain joins TRBV29-1 to TRBJ2-1, with 12 bases identical to TRBD2. Germline V CDR1 and CDR2: SQVTM, ANQGSEA. With V trimmed by 7 bases and J by 6 bases, 7 bases remained unmatched. There are 14 residues in the CDR3. CDR3 residues: CSARTSGVPNEQFF. CDR3 DNA: TGCAGCGCACGGACTAGCGGGGTCCCCAATGAGCAGTTCTTC.

This chain connects TRBV5-1 to TRBJ1-6, with D perhaps matching TRBD1 (6 bases). Germline V gives CDR1 SGHRS, CDR2 YFSETQ. This CDR3 has 15 residues. Trimming removed 2 bases from V and 4 bases from J, with 10 bases in between. The CDR3 loop is CASSFRDTYNSPLHF. Here the CDR3 DNA reads TGCGCCAGCAGCTTCCGGGACACTTATAATTCACCCCTCCACTTT. Variable domain in full (rest from reference TRBV5-1 and TRBJ1-6): KAGVTQTPRYLIKTRGQQVTLSCSPISGHRSVSWYQQTPGQGLQFLFEYFSETQRNKGNFPGRFSGRQFSNSRSEMNVSTLELGDSALYLCASSFRDTYNSPLHFGNGTRLTVT.

The gene calls are TRBV2 and TRBJ1-5, with 8 bases lining up with TRBD1. Germline V gene lookup returns CDR1 SNHLY and CDR2 FYNNEI. The CDR3 contains 18 residues. V was clipped by 6 bases and J by 0 bases; unmatched bases: 13. In DNA, the CDR3 is TGTGCCAGCAGGGCCGGGACAGGTTCCCCCTATAGCAATCAGCCCCAGCATTTT. Translating gives CASRAGTGSPYSNQPQHF.

V gene TRBV12-2 combines with J gene TRBJ2-1; the D call of TRBD2 is as the table states it, not checked on the DNA. TRBV12-2 is recorded as a pseudogene. The CDR3 totals 15 residues. CDR3 protein: CASRLGSGGTNEQFF. CDR3 bases: TGTGCAAGTCGCTTAGGAAGCGGGGGGACGAATGAGCAGTTCTTC.